A selection of T cell receptor beta chains follows, all from one sample in a study of T cell responses to AZD1222 COVID-19 vaccine. Here immunoSEQ multiplex PCR was the method, and the copy in TCRdb shows in-frame clones only, minus some. The sample lists over 120,000 clones, nearly 95% seen once, with around 3.3% in the top ten. Specimen: peripheral blood, collected 28 days after the second AZD1222 dose. Source of these receptors: an adult who received the AZD1222 COVID-19 vaccine. CDR3s include the opening cysteine and the closing phenylalanine or tryptophan. A D gene is named only where the DNA matches it firmly. Size is stated for part of the rows, as once, few or many counts, or as a class when the clone is expanded.

J: TRBJ1-1; D: -; size: -; length: 14; V: TRBV6-6; DNA: TGTGCCAGCAGTTACTCGTTAGGTACGGGGGAAGCTTTCTTT; CDR3: CASSYSLGTGEAFF
J: TRBJ2-3; D: TRBD1; size: once; length: 13; V: TRBV28; DNA: TGTGCCACCTTGGACAGGGGGCCAGATACGCAGTATTTT; CDR3: CATLDRGPDTQYF
J: TRBJ2-3; D: TRBD1; size: -; length: 15; V: TRBV7-9; DNA: TGTGCCAGCAGATTGTGGACAGGGTACCCAGATACGCAGTATTTT; CDR3: CASRLWTGYPDTQYF
J: TRBJ1-1; D: -; size: -; length: 12; V: TRBV6-2/TRBV6-3; DNA: TGTGCCAGCAGTTACCAGGGCTTTGAAGCTTTCTTT; CDR3: CASSYQGFEAFF
J: TRBJ1-6; D: TRBD1; size: -; length: 15; V: TRBV11-3; DNA: TGTGCCAGCAGCCCGCAACAGGGGTTAAATTCACCCCTCCACTTT; CDR3: CASSPQQGLNSPLHF
J: TRBJ1-4; D: TRBD1; size: -; length: 15; V: TRBV29-1; DNA: TGCAGCGGGGGGACAGGAGGGTCGGCTAATGAAAAACTGTTTTTT; CDR3: CSGGTGGSANEKLFF
J: TRBJ2-2; D: -; size: -; length: 15; V: TRBV3-1/TRBV3-2; DNA: TGTGCCAGCAGCCAAGATCTTAGCCTCCCCCGGGAGCTGTTTTTT; CDR3: CASSQDLSLPRELFF
J: TRBJ1-2; D: -; size: -; length: 13; V: TRBV10-3; DNA: TGTGCCATCAGTGAATCGGATAACTATGGCTACACCTTC; CDR3: CAISESDNYGYTF
J: TRBJ2-5; D: TRBD1; size: -; length: 14; V: TRBV2; DNA: TGTGCCAGCAGCGTGGACAGGGGACAAGAGACCCAGTACTTC; CDR3: CASSVDRGQETQYF
J: TRBJ2-3; D: -; size: -; length: 15; V: TRBV2; DNA: TGTGCCAGCAGTGGCGGGGAAGCCCTTACAGATACGCAGTATTTT; CDR3: CASSGGEALTDTQYF
J: TRBJ1-1; D: -; size: -; length: 13; V: TRBV9; DNA: TGTGCCAGCAGCGGACAGACTAACACTGAAGCTTTCTTT; CDR3: CASSGQTNTEAFF
J: TRBJ2-1; D: TRBD2; size: once; length: 16; V: TRBV18; DNA: TGTGCCAGCTCACCACCGATAGCGGGAGGGCAAAATGAGCAGTTCTTC; CDR3: CASSPPIAGGQNEQFF
J: TRBJ1-3; D: -; size: -; length: 13; V: TRBV28; DNA: TGTGCCAGCAGCATCCACTCTGGAAACACCATATATTTT; CDR3: CASSIHSGNTIYF
J: TRBJ1-4; D: -; size: -; length: 14; V: TRBV16; DNA: TGTGCCAGCAGCCTCGGCCCTGATGGTGAAAAACTGTTTTTT; CDR3: CASSLGPDGEKLFF
J: TRBJ1-5; D: -; size: -; length: 13; V: TRBV21-1; DNA: TGTGCCAGCAGCACCCCAGGGTATCAGCCCCAGCATTTT; CDR3: CASSTPGYQPQHF
J: TRBJ2-7; D: -; size: -; length: 14; V: TRBV28; DNA: TGTGCCAGCAGTGTACAGGGAGGATCCTACGAGCAGTACTTC; CDR3: CASSVQGGSYEQYF
J: TRBJ1-2; D: TRBD1; size: -; length: 14; V: TRBV5-1; DNA: TGCGCCAGCAGCTCGGACGGACAGGGCTATGGCTACACCTTC; CDR3: CASSSDGQGYGYTF
J: TRBJ1-5; D: -; size: -; length: 16; V: TRBV19; DNA: TGTGCCAGTAGTATAGATCTTAGGGGTAGCAATCAGCCCCAGCATTTT; CDR3: CASSIDLRGSNQPQHF
J: TRBJ2-3; D: -; size: -; length: 15; V: TRBV6-1; DNA: TGTGCCAGCAGTGAAGCGGGACACAGCACAGATACGCAGTATTTT; CDR3: CASSEAGHSTDTQYF
J: TRBJ1-3; D: TRBD1; size: -; length: 14; V: TRBV28; DNA: TGTGCCAGCAAGGAGGGGGCGCGTGGAAACACCATATATTTT; CDR3: CASKEGARGNTIYF
J: TRBJ1-2; D: -; size: -; length: 11; V: TRBV19; DNA: TGCTTGGGGGGGGGACTCTATGGCTACACCTTC; CDR3: CLGGGLYGYTF
J: TRBJ2-5; D: -; size: -; length: 12; V: TRBV12-3/TRBV12-4; DNA: TGTGCCAGCAGCTCAGGGTATGAGACCCAGTACTTC; CDR3: CASSSGYETQYF
J: TRBJ1-2; D: -; size: -; length: 13; V: TRBV10-3; DNA: TGTGCCATCAGTGTCCAGTTTAACTATGGCTACACCTTC; CDR3: CAISVQFNYGYTF
J: TRBJ2-1; D: -; size: -; length: 14; V: TRBV18; DNA: TGTGCCAGCTCACCACGAACAGGTAGAAATGAGCAGTTCTTC; CDR3: CASSPRTGRNEQFF
J: TRBJ2-2; D: TRBD1; size: -; length: 16; V: TRBV28; DNA: TGTGCCAGCAGTTTCTCCTGGGACAGTGGGACCGGGGAGCTGTTTTTT; CDR3: CASSFSWDSGTGELFF